This T cell receptor beta chain was sequenced during a study of T-cell memory formation after mild COVID-19. Study-wide context: TCR clusters were mostly donor specific.

From the 5' RACE reads, TCRdb called clonotypes with MiXCR, one entry per CDR3 protein. The sample contains more than 300,000 distinct CDR3 sequences, about 13% of which appear only once. This clonotype appeared a few times. Its antigen is not identified. Study-level points and caveats: Confirmation of SARS-CoV-2 specificity was lacking for second-wave clones peaking day 37. CD4+ bias marked clones expanding day 15 to 37, unlike balanced contracting clones. Memory cells collected pre-infection included some clones that later responded, suggesting cross-reactive memory joined.

Deletions cut 4 bases from V and 1 base from J, with 18 bases between. CDR1 and CDR2 from the germline V gene are SGHRS and YFSETQ. The CDR3 is 17 amino acids. V gene TRBV5-1 combines with J gene TRBJ1-3, with a possible D match to TRBD1 (5 bases). Sequencing was performed on PBMCs or a T cell subset sorted from them (not recorded which). The receptor comes from a man aged 18 to 30 who had mild COVID-19 (a few samples of this study predate the infection). Cell type and time point are not known. CDR3: CASSTRPQGSSGNTIYF. CDR3 in DNA: TGCGCCAGCAGCACACGCCCTCAGGGTTCGTCTGGAAACACCATATATTTT.